The text below deals with one T cell receptor (beta chain). The antigen is unknown. TCRdb gives a protein that differs at residue 10 from what the DNA encodes, so the protein here is translated from the DNA. Mouse names are used for the genes. The missing CDR3 end, 3 residues past where the read stops, is filled in from the germline J gene. The data were taken from a study of CD8+ T cells in alopecia areata. At the level of the study: Graft recipients were approximately 6-11-week-old female C3H/HeJ mice, and donor skin originated from approximately 6-12-month-old C3H/HeJ mice with spontaneous alopecia.

The CDR3 is 13 amino acids. From germline, CDR1 is FNHDT and CDR2 SITEND (reference sequence). The J segment lost 7 bases and the V segment lost 7 bases, leaving 5 bases of the junction unmatched. cDNA prepared by RNA extraction and subsequent reverse transcription served as the template for sequencing. Generated by immunoSEQ multiplex PCR, the TCRdb table keeps only in-frame clones and is missing some. The sample presents more than 90,000 clones, none singletons. General study results and limits: Scalp sample data also include resident alphabeta T cells from normal skin.

The sequenced sample consisted of lesional skin. The chain carries TRBV19 and TRBJ1-6; 7 nucleotides line up with TRBD1. Being an ORF, TRBJ1-6 has a function that is uncertain. This TCR was recovered from a C3H/HeJ mouse with alopecia areata. Strain haplotype at MHC: H2-k. The covered CDR3 bases are TGTGCCAGCCAGACAGGGCGGAATTCGCCC. Translation gives CASQTGRNSP. The whole CDR3 protein reads CASQTGRNSPLYF.